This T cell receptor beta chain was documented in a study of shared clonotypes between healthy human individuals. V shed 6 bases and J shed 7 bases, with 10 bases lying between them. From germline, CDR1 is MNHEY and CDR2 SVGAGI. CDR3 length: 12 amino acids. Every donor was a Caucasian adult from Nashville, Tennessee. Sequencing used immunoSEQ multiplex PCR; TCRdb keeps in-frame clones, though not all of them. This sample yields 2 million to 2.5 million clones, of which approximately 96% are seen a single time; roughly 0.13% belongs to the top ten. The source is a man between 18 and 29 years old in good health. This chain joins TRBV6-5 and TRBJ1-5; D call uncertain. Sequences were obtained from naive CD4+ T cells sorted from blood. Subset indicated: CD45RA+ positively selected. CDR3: CASRTGGQPQHF. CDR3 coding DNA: TGTGCCAGCAGAACCGGAGGACAGCCCCAGCATTTT.